This T cell receptor beta chain was observed in a study of identifying expanded T cells in peripheral blood. Study-level points and caveats: Clone count variance between approximately two-week samples rose with total template count. Approximately 1.1 clones differed between technical replicates, versus about 17 and 20 over time.

During the collection period, no donor immune events like infections were recorded. The repertoire was sequenced with immunoSEQ multiplex PCR; TCRdb's copy has only in-frame clones and lacks some. The sample lists tens of thousands of clones; approximately 89% were seen once. As for this clone: Antigen specificity is unknown.

This receptor was obtained from a person aged 18 to 75 in good health. The sequenced material came from blood.

The CDR3 DNA is TGTGCCAGCACCCCAGGACAGGGGGGGACTAACTATGGCTACACCTTC. Translation gives CASTPGQGGTNYGYTF. The chain recombines TRBV7-6 with TRBJ1-2, with 10 bases fitting TRBD1. CDR3 size: 16 residues. Germline trimming cut 7 bases from V and 0 bases from J; bases unmatched to any gene: 8. Germline-derived CDR1 and CDR2 are SGHVS and FNYEAQ. The whole variable domain, filled in from reference TRBV7-6 and TRBJ1-2, reads GAGVSQSPRYKVTKRGQDVALRCDPISGHVSLYWYRQALGQGPEFLTYFNYEAQQDKSGLPNDRFSAERPEGSISTLTIQRTEQRDSAMYRCASTPGQGGTNYGYTFGSGTRLTVV.